Each of the 12 T cell receptor beta chains below was sequenced from the same sample in a study of Graves' ophthalmopathy and Graves' hyperthyroidism. TCR beta CDR3 amplification used RNA transcripts. Investigators did first-round RT-PCR with HTBI primers, then second-round multiplex PCR. Each CDR3 protein is one row after TCRdb ran MiXCR on the multiplex PCR reads. Among 450,000 to 600,000 distinct CDR3 sequences listed, less than 45% were seen once. The sequencing input was peripheral blood or thyroid tissue (not recorded which). These receptors all come from an adult man with Graves' hyperthyroidism.

This clonotype appeared many times. The genes are TRBV10-1 and TRBJ1-2; 9 nucleotides match TRBD1. The CDR3 length is 15 residues. The V and J ends lost 6 bases and 8 bases, in that order; junction bases with no gene match: 13. Germline lookup yields CDR1 WNHNN and CDR2 SYGVQD (reference sequence). The CDR3: CASRRTGEAARGYTF. CDR3 in DNA: TGCGCCAGCAGGAGGACAGGGGAGGCCGCTAGGGGCTACACCTTC.

A note on this clonotype: A junction end diverges from the germline sequence, so it may reflect a read error. The chain joins TRBV24-1 to TRBJ2-7, with 7 positions matching TRBD1. The CDR3 extends over 13 amino acids. The germline V gene has CDR1 KGHDR and CDR2 SFDVKD. Here the CDR3 DNA reads TGTACCACCAGTGATTCTACAGGGGTCGAGCAGTATTTC. This codes for CTTSDSTGVEQYF.

This clonotype was picked up many times. This rearrangement joins TRBV29-1 to TRBJ1-3; D remains ambiguous. The CDR3 sequence is 11 residues long. CDR1 and CDR2 (germline): SQVTM, ANQGSEA. Trimming took 5 bases from V and 4 from J, leaving 6 bases between them. CDR3 sequence reads: CSVLLGNTIYF. The CDR3 region has the DNA TGCAGCGTTCTTCTAGGAAACACCATATATTTT.

Regarding this clonotype: One junction end disagrees with the germline gene, perhaps due to a read error. J is TRBJ2-5 and V is TRBV20-1; tentative D call: TRBD2 (5 bases). Germline values: CDR1 DFQATT, CDR2 SNEGSKA (reference sequence). This CDR3 has 12 residues. DNA of the CDR3: TGTAGTGCTCCCCGGGAACAAGAGACCCAGTACTTC. It is translated as CSAPREQETQYF.

J is TRBJ1-2 and V is TRBV7-3; D gene ambiguous. Germline values: CDR1 SGHTA, CDR2 FQGTGA. Trimming took off 5 bases at V and 6 bases at J, with 13 bases between the two ends. This CDR3 contains 13 residues. The CDR3 protein is CASSAGLADGYTF. The CDR3 coding sequence is TGTGCCAGCAGCGCCGGACTAGCGGATGGCTACACCTTC.

This clonotype was picked up a small number of times. The gene calls are TRBV19 and TRBJ1-6; D uncertain. CDR1 is LNHDA, CDR2 SQIVND, per germline (reference sequence). The CDR3 is 15 amino acids. Deletions cut 0 bases from V and 8 bases from J, with 11 bases between. The CDR3 loop is CASSIDQGSYSPLHF. The CDR3 DNA reads TGTGCCAGTAGTATAGATCAAGGGAGTTATTCACCCCTCCACTTT.

The chain recombines TRBV10-3 with TRBJ1-1; TRBD1 matches 7 bases. Germline lookup yields CDR1 ENHRY and CDR2 SYGVKD. The CDR3 length is 15 residues. Trimming took 5 bases from V and 14 from J; bases not matched to a gene: 20. For the CDR3, the DNA is TGTGCCATCAGTTCAACCGGGACAGCCTACAATGAGCAGTTCTTT. Protein product: CAISSTGTAYNEQFF.

This clonotype was counted between two and nine times. V usage is TRBV10-3 and J usage is TRBJ2-3, with 8 bases lining up with TRBD1. V was pared by 5 bases and J by 0 bases, with 4 bases of the junction left unmatched. The germline gives CDR1 ENHRY, CDR2 SYGVKD. This CDR3 spans 15 amino acids. The CDR3 region has the DNA TGTGCCATCAGTTACCGACAGGGGAGCACAGATACGCAGTATTTT. Protein: CAISYRQGSTDTQYF.

Ten or more counts support this clonotype. This chain connects TRBV24-1 to TRBJ2-7, with D possibly matching TRBD2 (5 bases). In germline, CDR1 is KGHDR, CDR2 SFDVKD. CDR3 length: 14 amino acids. The V end was cut by 3 bases, the J end by 3 bases, with 11 bases between. The CDR3 protein is CATSDPQRGYEQYF. The CDR3 DNA reads as TGTGCCACCAGTGATCCGCAACGGGGCTACGAGCAGTACTTC.

In this sample, this clonotype turned up many times. The V and J genes are TRBV5-1 and TRBJ2-2; D ambiguous. Germline CDR1 is SGHRS and CDR2 is YFSETQ. V lost 6 bases and J lost 2, with 5 bases in between. The CDR3 runs 12 residues. This chain's CDR3 is CASTLNTGELFF. CDR3 nucleotides: TGCGCCAGCACCCTCAACACCGGGGAGCTGTTTTTT.

This clonotype was counted at least ten times. The J gene is TRBJ1-6, the V gene TRBV6-5; 7 bases are shared with TRBD1. The CDR3 length is 14 residues. Germline CDR1 reads MNHEY; CDR2 reads SVGAGI. V dropped 5 bases and J dropped 9; count of bases not matched to a gene: 7. The CDR3 here is CASSMQGVGSPLHF. CDR3 DNA sequence: TGTGCCAGCAGTATGCAGGGGGTGGGTTCACCCCTCCACTTT.

This clonotype has ten or more counts. The genes are TRBV11-2 and TRBJ1-2; 10 nucleotides align to TRBD1. CDR1 and CDR2 from the germline V gene are SGHAT and FQNNGV. Losses at the gene ends were 3 bases for V and 13 bases for J; bases not matched to a gene: 8. CDR3 length: 13 residues. The CDR3 DNA sequence: TGTGCCAGCAGCTTGGGGGGGACAGGGGAGTGCACCTTC. Encoded protein: CASSLGGTGECTF.